The 2 T cell receptor beta chains below all came from one sample that was sequenced in a study of T cells in localized non-small cell lung cancer. Sequencing was performed with immunoSEQ multiplex PCR; in TCRdb, only in-frame clones are kept and a portion is missing. The profile covers 86,000 or so clones, with just under 85% appearing a single time and 2.8% taken by the ten largest. This specimen consisted of peripheral blood, obtained before any cancer treatment. The receptors come from a man aged 35-75 years with stage I lung adenocarcinoma.

The genes are TRBV10-3 and TRBJ2-1; 14 bases fit TRBD2. The germline V gene has CDR1 ENHRY and CDR2 SYGVKD. This CDR3 has 14 amino acids. V lost 6 bases, J lost 5 bases, and 0 bases stayed unmatched. CDR3 amino acids: CAIRGLAGDNEQFF. For the CDR3, the DNA is TGTGCCATCAGGGGACTAGCGGGGGACAATGAGCAGTTCTTC.

The chain carries TRBV5-8 and TRBJ2-7; D is undetermined. This CDR3 comprises 13 residues. The V gene's germline CDR1 is SGHTS and CDR2 YDEGEE. The germline V and J ends were trimmed by 1 base and 6 bases, with 11 bases remaining between them. This chain's CDR3 is CASSLQVLGEQYF. In nucleotides, the CDR3 is TGTGCCAGCAGCTTGCAAGTACTCGGCGAGCAGTACTTC.